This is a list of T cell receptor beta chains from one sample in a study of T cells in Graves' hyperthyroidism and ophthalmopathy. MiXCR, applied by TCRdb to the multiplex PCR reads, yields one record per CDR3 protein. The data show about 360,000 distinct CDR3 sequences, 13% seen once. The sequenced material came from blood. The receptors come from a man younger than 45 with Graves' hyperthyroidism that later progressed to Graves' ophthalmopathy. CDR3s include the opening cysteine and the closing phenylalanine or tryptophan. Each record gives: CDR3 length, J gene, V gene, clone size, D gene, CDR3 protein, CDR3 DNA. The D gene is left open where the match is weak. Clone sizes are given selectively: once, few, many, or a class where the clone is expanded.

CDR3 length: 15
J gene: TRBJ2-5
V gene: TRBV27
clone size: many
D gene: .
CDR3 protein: CASSLSSRRVETQYF
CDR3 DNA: TGTGCCAGCAGTTTATCGAGCCGGCGGGTGGAGACCCAGTACTTC

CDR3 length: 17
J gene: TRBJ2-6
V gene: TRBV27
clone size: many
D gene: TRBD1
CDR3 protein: CASSSRDRASGANVLTF
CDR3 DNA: TGTGCCAGCAGTTCCAGGGACAGGGCCTCTGGGGCCAACGTCCTGACTTTC

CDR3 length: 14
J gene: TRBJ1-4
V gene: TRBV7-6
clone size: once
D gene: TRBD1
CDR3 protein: CASSLGDRNEKLFF
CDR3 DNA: TGTGCCAGCAGCTTAGGGGACAGAAATGAAAAACTGTTTTTT

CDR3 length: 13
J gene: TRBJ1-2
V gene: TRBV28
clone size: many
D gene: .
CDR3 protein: CASSTDGYYGYTF
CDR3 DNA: TGTGCCAGCAGCACGGACGGATACTATGGCTACACCTTC

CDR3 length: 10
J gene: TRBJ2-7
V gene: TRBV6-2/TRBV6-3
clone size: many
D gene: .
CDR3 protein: CASRDHEQYF
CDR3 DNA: TGTGCCAGCAGAGACCACGAGCAGTACTTC

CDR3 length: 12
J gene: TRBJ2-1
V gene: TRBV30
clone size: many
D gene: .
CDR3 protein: CAWSVGGSGQFF
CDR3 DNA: TGTGCCTGGAGTGTAGGGGGTTCAGGACAGTTCTTC

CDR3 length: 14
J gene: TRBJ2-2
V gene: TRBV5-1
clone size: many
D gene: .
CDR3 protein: CASKGSQNTGELFF
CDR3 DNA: TGCGCCAGCAAGGGGAGTCAGAACACCGGGGAGCTGTTTTTT

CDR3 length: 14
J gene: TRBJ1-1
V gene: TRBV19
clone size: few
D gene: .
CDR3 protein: CASSILGPNTEAFF
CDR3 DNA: TGTGCCAGTAGTATCCTGGGGCCGAACACTGAAGCTTTCTTT

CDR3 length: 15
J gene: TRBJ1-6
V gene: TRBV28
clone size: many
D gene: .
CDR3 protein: CASSPDPPRNSPLHF
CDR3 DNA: TGTGCCAGCAGCCCCGACCCTCCGAGGAATTCACCCCTCCACTTT

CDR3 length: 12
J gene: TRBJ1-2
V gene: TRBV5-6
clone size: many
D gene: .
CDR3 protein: CASRLRQNGYTF
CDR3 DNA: TGTGCCAGCAGACTAAGACAAAATGGCTACACCTTC

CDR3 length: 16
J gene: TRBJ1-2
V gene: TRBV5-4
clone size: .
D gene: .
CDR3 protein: CASSLVTAGAAYGYTF
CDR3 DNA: TGTGCCAGCAGCTTGGTTACGGCAGGGGCGGCCTATGGCTACACCTTC

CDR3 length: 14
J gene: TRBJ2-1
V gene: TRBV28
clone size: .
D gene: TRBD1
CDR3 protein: CATLGTELRNEQFF
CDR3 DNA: TGTGCCACCCTAGGGACAGAACTTCGGAATGAGCAGTTCTTC

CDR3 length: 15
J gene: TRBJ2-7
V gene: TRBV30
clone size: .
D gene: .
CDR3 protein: CAWSYGGIMVGEQYF
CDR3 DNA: TGTGCCTGGAGTTATGGCGGGATAATGGTGGGTGAGCAGTACTTC

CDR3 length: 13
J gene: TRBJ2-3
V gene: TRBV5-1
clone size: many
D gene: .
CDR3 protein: CASSDTGTDTQYF
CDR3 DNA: TGCGCCAGTTCGGATACTGGCACAGATACGCAGTATTTT